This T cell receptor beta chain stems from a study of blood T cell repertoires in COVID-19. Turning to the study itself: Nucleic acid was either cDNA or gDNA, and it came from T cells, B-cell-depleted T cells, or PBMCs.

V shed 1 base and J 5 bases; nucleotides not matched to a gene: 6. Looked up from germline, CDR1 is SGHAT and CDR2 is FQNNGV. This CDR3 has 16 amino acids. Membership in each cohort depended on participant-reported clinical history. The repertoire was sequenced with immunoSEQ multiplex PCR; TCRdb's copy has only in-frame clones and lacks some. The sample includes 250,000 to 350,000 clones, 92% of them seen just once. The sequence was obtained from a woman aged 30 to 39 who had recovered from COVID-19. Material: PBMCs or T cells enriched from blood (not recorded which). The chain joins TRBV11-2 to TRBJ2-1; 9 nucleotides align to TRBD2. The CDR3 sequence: CASSLGRGRADNEQFF. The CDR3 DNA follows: TGTGCCAGCAGCTTAGGGCGCGGGAGGGCCGACAATGAGCAGTTCTTC.